This T cell receptor beta chain is drawn from a study of shared clonotypes between healthy human individuals. In regard to this clone: The antigen remains undetermined.

Genomic DNA from each subset was divided evenly over several immunoSEQ plates. Method: immunoSEQ multiplex PCR; TCRdb's copy keeps in-frame clones and lacks some. The profile shows about 1.5 million clones, about 98% of them singletons. Study conclusions and caveats: What rarefaction showed was incomplete sorted-subset sequencing despite large depth. Clonotype sharing among donors was thought likely to change with sequencing depth.

This CDR3 has 15 amino acids. V lost 3 bases and J lost 6; bases outside the gene matches: 4. Per the germline V gene, CDR1 is SEHNR and CDR2 is FQNEAQ (reference sequence). The sequenced material came from naive CD4+ T cells sorted from blood. This sample's subset: CD45RA+ positively selected. This sequence joins TRBV7-9 and TRBJ2-3; the match to TRBD2 covers 12 bases. The origin of this receptor is a young man in good health. DNA for the CDR3: TGTGCCAGCAGCTTGACTAGCGGGAGATATGATACGCAGTATTTT. Residues: CASSLTSGRYDTQYF.